The next 20 T cell receptor beta chains were all read from a single sample in a study of blood T cell repertoires in COVID-19. Clones were sequenced by immunoSEQ multiplex PCR, and TCRdb holds only the in-frame ones, with some missing. The sample contains around 120,000 clones, roughly 90% of which appear only once. The sequenced sample consisted of peripheral blood. The receptors stem from a man in his 60s with COVID-19, enrolled during active disease.

This clone has a single count. The chain is built from TRBV19 and TRBJ1-2; D not certain. CDR1 is LNHDA, CDR2 SQIVND, per germline (reference sequence). CDR3 length equals 13 residues. Trimming left V 7 bases short and J 5 bases short, with 14 bases between. This CDR3 is CASTPFGPYGYTF. CDR3 sequence (DNA): TGTGCCAGTACCCCTTTTGGGCCTTATGGCTACACCTTC.

The rearrangement uses TRBV7-8 and TRBJ1-5, with D perhaps matching TRBD1 (5 bases). Germline V CDR1 and CDR2: SGHVS, FQNEAQ. The CDR3 sequence is 17 residues long. V was shortened by 1 base and J by 4 bases, with 17 bases between the two germline ends. CDR3 DNA sequence: TGTGCCAGCAGCTTAGACCCCGGAAGGGGTTATAATCAGCCCCAGCATTTT. It encodes CASSLDPGRGYNQPQHF.

This chain joins TRBV29-1 and TRBJ2-7; D may be TRBD2 (5 bases). Germline V gives CDR1 SQVTM, CDR2 ANQGSEA. Trimming took 4 bases from V and 4 from J, leaving 14 bases between them. This CDR3 has 13 residues. The CDR3 loop is CSVGFGGGYEQYF. CDR3 nucleotide sequence: TGCAGCGTTGGATTCGGCGGCGGGTACGAGCAGTACTTC.

The chain links TRBV19 to TRBJ2-1; TRBD2 matches at 8 bases. The V gene's germline CDR1 is LNHDA and CDR2 SQIVND (reference sequence). The CDR3 is made up of 18 amino acids. V lost 1 base to trimming and J lost 3 bases; unmatched junction nucleotides: 11. CDR3 residues: CASSIGGSEREIYNEQFF. Here the CDR3 DNA reads TGTGCCAGTAGTATAGGGGGGTCGGAGCGGGAGATCTACAATGAGCAGTTCTTC.

The chain carries TRBV6-4 and TRBJ2-3; maybe TRBD1 (5 bases). This CDR3 spans 13 amino acids. V lost 4 bases to trimming and J lost 4 bases, with 9 bases between them. CDR1 MRHNA and CDR2 SNTAGT come from the germline V gene. The CDR3 bases are TGTGCCAGCAGTGTCCAGGGTTCAGATACGCAGTATTTT. Its translation: CASSVQGSDTQYF.

The rearrangement links TRBV19 to TRBJ2-5; D not certain. The CDR3 consists of 13 residues. Per germline, CDR1 LNHDA and CDR2 SQIVND (reference sequence). Between the trimmed V and J ends, which lost 5 bases and 2 bases, there was a span of 9 bases. The CDR3 is CASSLKPQETQYF. CDR3 DNA sequence: TGTGCCAGTAGTCTGAAGCCGCAAGAGACCCAGTACTTC.

This clone was seen once. The chain has TRBV7-2 and TRBJ1-5, with TRBD1 as a possible D gene (5 bases). CDR3 length: 14 amino acids. CDR1 is SGHTA, CDR2 FQGNSA, per germline. Trimming cost V 3 bases and J 3 bases, with 9 bases left between them. In DNA, the CDR3 is TGTGCCAGCAGCTTGGGACTCAACAATCAGCCCCAGCATTTT. Amino acids: CASSLGLNNQPQHF.

The chain employs TRBV19 and TRBJ2-1; 7 bases are a match to TRBD2. CDR1 and CDR2 from the germline V gene are LNHDA and SQIVND (reference sequence). The CDR3 is made up of 14 amino acids. J gave up 8 bases and V 0 bases, and 4 bases lay outside the gene matches. The CDR3 spells CASSIDATSYEQFF. The CDR3 coding sequence is TGTGCCAGTAGTATAGATGCGACTAGCTATGAGCAGTTCTTC.

This clone was detected only once. This chain uses TRBV28 with TRBJ2-5; the D is unclear. The CDR3 is made up of 12 amino acids. Germline CDR1 reads MDHEN; CDR2 reads SYDVKM. V was pared by 5 bases and J by 1 base, with 5 bases between. The DNA of the CDR3 is TGTGCCAGCAGTCTAAGCCAAGAGACCCAGTACTTC. Translated, it gives CASSLSQETQYF.

The chain couples TRBV5-1 to TRBJ2-7; 8 positions match TRBD2. The ends lost 4 bases at V and 5 bases at J; junction bases unmatched: 11. The CDR3 is 15 residues long. Germline-derived CDR1 and CDR2 are SGHRS and YFSETQ. In nucleotides, the CDR3 is TGCGCCAGCAGCCCGGGAGGGGACCCCAGGGACGAGCAGTACTTC. Its protein is CASSPGGDPRDEQYF.

This chain connects TRBV9 to TRBJ2-7; D is possibly TRBD2 (5 bases). The CDR3 consists of 14 residues. Germline V gives CDR1 SGDLS, CDR2 YYNGEE. The ends were cut back, 3 bases at V and 2 bases at J, with 12 bases in the middle. CDR3 sequence: CASSATSSPYEQYF. DNA for the CDR3: TGTGCCAGCAGCGCCACTAGTTCACCCTACGAGCAGTACTTC.

The chain uses TRBV6-4 and TRBJ1-5; D gene unclear. This CDR3 comprises 13 residues. V lost 5 bases and J lost 3, with 8 bases in between. Germline V lookup: CDR1 MRHNA, CDR2 SNTAGT. CDR3 residues: CASSLEDNQPQHF. The CDR3 DNA reads TGTGCCAGCAGTTTGGAGGACAATCAGCCCCAGCATTTT.

V and J are TRBV18 and TRBJ1-3; 9 nucleotides align to TRBD1. V gave up 4 bases and J gave up 1 base; unmatched junction bases: 5. This CDR3 has 16 amino acids. Per germline, CDR1 KGHSH and CDR2 LQKENI. The CDR3 DNA is TGTGCCAGCTCACTCATACAGGGGGCGTCTGGAAACACCATATATTTT. Translated, it gives CASSLIQGASGNTIYF.

V usage is TRBV18 and J usage is TRBJ1-5; 8 nucleotides line up with TRBD1. Germline CDR1 and CDR2: KGHSH and LQKENI. The length of the CDR3 is 17 residues. V shed 2 bases, J shed 0 bases, and the junction held 6 bases outside the gene matches. The CDR3 sequence is CASSPTGTGVSNQPQHF. The CDR3 nucleotides read TGTGCCAGCTCACCAACGGGGACAGGCGTTAGCAATCAGCCCCAGCATTTT.

The J gene is TRBJ2-1, the V gene TRBV4-1; 10 bases align to TRBD2. The CDR3 is made up of 16 amino acids. The germline gives CDR1 MGHRA, CDR2 YSYEKL. V dropped 0 bases and J dropped 8; count of bases not matched to a gene: 7. CDR3 bases: TGCGCCAGCAGCCAAGAGTCTAGCGGGAGACTCGATGAGCAGTTCTTC. Translated, it gives CASSQESSGRLDEQFF.

The table lists this clone with a count of one. The rearrangement joins TRBV11-2 to TRBJ2-3; 8 bases are a match to TRBD2. Germline CDR1 is SGHAT and CDR2 is FQNNGV. The CDR3 is 15 amino acids. The J segment lost 2 bases and the V segment lost 5 bases, leaving 6 bases of the junction unmatched. CDR3 bases: TGTGCCAGCAGCGCGGCGGGGGGTATCACAGATACGCAGTATTTT. Translating it yields CASSAAGGITDTQYF.

V gene TRBV30 combines with J gene TRBJ1-2; TRBD1 might be the D (5 bases). This CDR3 region has 13 residues. Germline CDR1 reads GTSNPN; CDR2 reads SVGIG (reference sequence). The germline V and J ends were trimmed by 7 bases and 0 bases, with 12 bases remaining between them. The CDR3 DNA follows: TGTGCCTCTCACAGGACCACTAACTATGGCTACACCTTC. It yields the protein CASHRTTNYGYTF.

This clone has just one count. This rearrangement joins TRBV12-3 or TRBV12-4 to TRBJ2-3, with 7 bases identical to TRBD2. CDR3 length: 11 residues. The CDR3 nucleotides are TGTTGTAGCGGGAGCACAGATACGCAGTATTTT. Protein product: CCSGSTDTQYF.

V and J are TRBV19 and TRBJ1-5; 9 bases map to TRBD1. CDR3 size: 14 residues. Trimming cost V 7 bases and J 5 bases; bases outside gene matches: 6. From germline, CDR1 is LNHDA and CDR2 SQIVND (reference sequence). CDR3 sequence: CASTLGQGYQPQHF. In nucleotides, the CDR3 is TGTGCCAGTACTCTGGGACAGGGCTATCAGCCCCAGCATTTT.

V gene TRBV7-8 combines with J gene TRBJ1-1; a possible D gene is TRBD1 (6 bases). The germline V gene has CDR1 SGHVS and CDR2 FQNEAQ. The CDR3 contains 16 residues. Trimming left V 4 bases short and J 4 bases short, with 19 bases between. The CDR3 nucleotides read TGTGCCAGCAGCTCCAGCGGGGGGGCGATAGGCACTGAAGCTTTCTTT. Its protein is CASSSSGGAIGTEAFF.